This entry lists 10 T cell receptor beta chains sequenced from one sample in a study of T cell repertoires in cytomegalovirus infection. TCRdb processed the reads anew with MiXCR; each CDR3 protein has one entry. Here the sample spans about 140,000 distinct CDR3 sequences, 5.5% to 7% being singletons. Sequenced input: PBMCs. These receptors originate from a human donor in good health (CMV status not recorded). Some clones in this sample may be carry-over from other donors' samples.

At least ten counts were recorded for this clonotype. CDR3 nucleotide sequence: TGTGCCAGCAGCTTACAGGGCACGGGACTAGCGGGGGTGCCTATCTACGAGCAGTACTTC. Its protein product is CASSLQGTGLAGVPIYEQYF. This chain connects TRBV7-2 to TRBJ2-7; 14 nucleotides line up with TRBD2. Germline CDR1 and CDR2: SGHTA and FQGNSA. The CDR3 spans 20 residues. Trimming took 2 bases from V and 3 from J; bases not matched to a gene: 15.

This clonotype was counted at least ten times. The chain uses TRBV7-2 and TRBJ2-1; no clear D gene. Germline V gene lookup returns CDR1 SGHTA and CDR2 FQGNSA. This CDR3 contains 13 residues. V was pared by 8 bases and J by 2 bases, with 10 bases between. The CDR3 protein is CASRSPPYNEQFF. In DNA form, the CDR3 reads TGTGCCAGCCGGAGTCCCCCCTACAATGAGCAGTTCTTC.

This clonotype was counted many times. This chain uses TRBV6-2 or TRBV6-3 with TRBJ2-7; 7 bases fit TRBD1. V dropped 6 bases and J dropped 2; count of bases not matched to a gene: 10. CDR1 is MNHEY, CDR2 SVGEGT, per germline. CDR3 size: 15 residues. The CDR3 DNA sequence: TGTGCCAGCAGGCCCACAGGGGACGGTGCCTACGAGCAGTACTTC. Translated, it gives CASRPTGDGAYEQYF.

A note on this clonotype: This CDR3 fails to terminate in the conserved phenylalanine or tryptophan, so it likely reflects a read error. This chain uses TRBV20-1 with TRBJ1-6; 7 bases match TRBD1. The CDR3 is 15 residues long. J gave up 5 bases and V 2 bases, and 6 bases lay outside the gene matches. Germline V CDR1 and CDR2: DFQATT, SNEGSKA (reference sequence). The CDR3, as DNA: TGCAGTGCTAGACCCCCAGGGGGGAATAATTCACCCCTCCACCTT. Amino acid sequence: CSARPPGGNNSPLHL.

This clonotype has only a few counts. The DNA of the CDR3 is TGTGCCAGCCAGGGCAGAGAGGGTTACACCGGGGAGCTGTTTTTT. Amino acids: CASQGREGYTGELFF. This chain uses TRBV25-1 with TRBJ2-2; either TRBD1 or TRBD2 may fit D (5 bases each). The germline V gene has CDR1 MGHDK and CDR2 SYGVNS. This CDR3 region has 15 residues. Between the trimmed V and J ends, which lost 8 bases and 3 bases, there was a span of 16 bases.

V is TRBV12-3 or TRBV12-4 and J is TRBJ2-7; D is perhaps TRBD2 (6 bases). The CDR3 runs 12 residues. The V gene lost 4 bases and the J gene lost 4 bases, with 8 bases spanning the gap. The CDR3 DNA reads TGTGCCAGCAGTTGGGACTTTTACGAGCAGTACTTC. It encodes CASSWDFYEQYF.

This clonotype was seen a handful of times. The rearrangement joins TRBV19 to TRBJ2-5; 7 nucleotides align to TRBD2. The CDR3 has 15 amino acids. Germline CDR1 reads LNHDA; CDR2 reads SQIVND (reference sequence). After removal of 6 bases from V and 1 base from J, the junction contained 8 bases not matched to a gene. In DNA, the CDR3 is TGTGCCAGTAGCAGAGCGGGGAGGGGCCAAGAGACCCAGTACTTC. It yields the protein CASSRAGRGQETQYF. The whole variable domain, filled in from reference TRBV19 and TRBJ2-5, reads DGGITQSPKYLFRKEGQNVTLSCEQNLNHDAMYWYRQDPGQGLRLIYYSQIVNDFQKGDIAEGYSVSREKKESFPLTVTSAQKNPTAFYLCASSRAGRGQETQYFGPGTRLLVL.

This clonotype was seen many times. This rearrangement joins TRBV12-3 or TRBV12-4 to TRBJ1-3; D might be TRBD1 (5 bases). This CDR3 has 16 amino acids. Trimming took off 7 bases at V and 0 bases at J, with 16 bases between the two ends. The CDR3 sequence: CASTLYSTASGNTIYF. The CDR3 DNA is TGTGCCAGCACTCTCTACTCGACAGCCTCTGGAAACACCATATATTTT.

The V and J genes are TRBV27 and TRBJ1-5, with unresolved D. The CDR3 has 12 amino acids. The ends were cut back, 2 bases at V and 6 bases at J, with 5 bases in the middle. CDR1 is MNHEY and CDR2 is SMNVEV in the germline V gene (reference sequence). This CDR3 is CASSLIGQPQHF. The DNA for the CDR3 is TGTGCCAGCAGTTTAATAGGTCAGCCCCAGCATTTT.

This clonotype was seen ten or more times. The chain recombines TRBV7-2 with TRBJ1-5; the D gene is possibly TRBD1 (6 bases). CDR1 is SGHTA, CDR2 FQGNSA, per germline. V lost 0 bases to trimming and J lost 3 bases, with 12 bases between them. The CDR3 has 16 residues. DNA for the CDR3: TGTGCCAGCAGCTTAGCCGGGGGGGCCACCAATCAGCCCCAGCATTTT. Its translation: CASSLAGGATNQPQHF. Based on the CDR3 plus reference TRBV7-2 and TRBJ1-5, the full variable domain is GAGVSQSPSNKVTEKGKDVELRCDPISGHTALYWYRQSLGQGLEFLIYFQGNSAPDKSGLPSDRFSAERTGGSVSTLTIQRTQQEDSAVYLCASSLAGGATNQPQHFGDGTRLSIL.